These 9 T cell receptor beta chains were sequenced from one sample in a study of shared clonotypes between healthy human individuals. Naivety among CD8 cells was defined by CD45RO negativity and positive CCR7 selection, thereby excluding terminally differentiated effector memory CD45RA+ cells. Assay used: immunoSEQ multiplex PCR; TCRdb lists only in-frame clones, some missing. The table lists about 820,000 clones, around 92% of them singletons. The sequencing sample was made of naive CD8+ T cells sorted from blood. These receptors were taken from a man aged 25 to 45 in good health.

V is TRBV4-3 and J is TRBJ2-7; 9 nucleotides match TRBD1. J gave up 5 bases and V 2 bases, and 10 bases lay outside the gene matches. The V gene's germline CDR1 is LGHNA and CDR2 YSLEER. The CDR3 has 16 amino acids. CDR3 loop: CASSQSYRGLEDEQYF. The DNA of the CDR3 is TGCGCCAGCAGCCAATCCTACAGGGGGCTTGAGGACGAGCAGTACTTC.

V and J are TRBV27 and TRBJ1-1; D is possibly TRBD1 (5 bases). In germline, CDR1 is MNHEY, CDR2 SMNVEV (reference sequence). Trimming cost V 2 bases and J 5 bases, with 12 bases left between them. The CDR3 totals 14 residues. The CDR3 DNA sequence: TGTGCCAGCAGTTTAGGCGCAGGGACGACTGAAGCTTTCTTT. It translates to CASSLGAGTTEAFF.

The genes are TRBV28 and TRBJ2-1; D is tentatively TRBD1 or TRBD2 (5 bases each). V was clipped by 5 bases and J by 8 bases, with 13 bases between them. Germline V gene lookup returns CDR1 MDHEN and CDR2 SYDVKM. The length of the CDR3 is 13 residues. Written as DNA, the CDR3 is TGTGCCAGCAGTCCAGGGCGGGCCGATGAGCAGTTCTTC. It encodes CASSPGRADEQFF.

This clone was observed once. V and J are TRBV7-9 and TRBJ2-3; D gene uncertain. This CDR3 comprises 14 residues. The germline CDR1 and CDR2 sequences are SEHNR and FQNEAQ (reference sequence). V lost 3 bases and J lost 1, with 8 bases in between. The CDR3 region is CASSFYEGTDTQYF. In DNA, the CDR3 is TGTGCCAGCAGCTTTTATGAAGGCACAGATACGCAGTATTTT.

This clone was counted a single time. This sequence joins TRBV5-4 and TRBJ1-1, with a tentative D call TRBD1 (5 bases). The CDR3 is 14 amino acids. Germline V gives CDR1 SGHNT, CDR2 YYREEE (reference sequence). The germline V and J ends were trimmed by 1 base and 5 bases, with 12 bases remaining between them. The CDR3 nucleotides read TGTGCCAGCAGCTTGTCCGGGGGAGGAACTGAAGCTTTCTTT. It yields the protein CASSLSGGGTEAFF.

As regards this clone: Its ends do not fully match the called genes, so a read error is possible. J is TRBJ2-3 and V is TRBV7-7, with 13 bases identical to TRBD2. Germline V lookup: CDR1 SSHAT, CDR2 FNYEAQ (reference sequence). CDR3 length: 16 residues. CDR3 coding DNA: TGTGCTAGCAGCGATCGACTAGCGGGAGGAGTAGATACGCAGTATTTT. The encoded protein is CASSDRLAGGVDTQYF.

The rearrangement joins TRBV2 to TRBJ1-4; 7 bases align to TRBD1. Looked up from germline, CDR1 is SNHLY and CDR2 is FYNNEI. Trimming cost V 6 bases and J 7 bases; bases outside gene matches: 5. The CDR3 length is 13 residues. The CDR3 reads CASRARGGEKLFF. The CDR3 DNA follows: TGTGCCAGCAGGGCCAGGGGGGGTGAAAAACTGTTTTTT.

The chain couples TRBV4-1 to TRBJ2-1, with D tentatively TRBD2 (5 bases). The CDR3 covers 13 residues. The germline V gene encodes CDR1 MGHRA and CDR2 YSYEKL. The V and J ends lost 9 bases and 6 bases respectively, with 15 bases between them. CDR3 nucleotide sequence: TGCGCCAGTAGCGCCCCGGGCCGCAATGAGCAGTTCTTC. It translates to CASSAPGRNEQFF.

This chain links TRBV7-9 with TRBJ2-1, with D tentatively TRBD2 (5 bases). CDR1 and CDR2 from the germline V gene are SEHNR and FQNEAQ (reference sequence). CDR3 length: 16 amino acids. V lost 5 bases and J lost 0, with 14 bases in between. In nucleotides, the CDR3 is TGTGCCAGCAGCGAAACGCTAGGGAGCTCCTACAATGAGCAGTTCTTC. Translation gives CASSETLGSSYNEQFF.